A single T cell receptor beta chain is shown here with its context. Its antigen remains unidentified. The CDR3 has 15 residues. Per the germline V gene, CDR1 is SGHNT and CDR2 is YYREEE (reference sequence). Trimming stripped 0 bases from V and 6 bases from J, with 15 bases between. This sample was included in a study of radiotherapy plus CTLA-4 blockade in lung cancer. Study-level information: Among patients, approximately 17% showed objective responses, and 30% to 40% had disease control.

Study outcomes and limitations: In blood, tumor-derived TCR clones expanded after radiotherapy plus ipilimumab. Early blood T cell clone changes and increased post-radiation serum interferon-beta were reportedly the strongest response predictors.

TCRdb's copy holds only in-frame clones and misses some; the assay was immunoSEQ multiplex PCR. The table lists tens of thousands of clones, roughly four fifths of them singletons. The receptor was isolated from a human donor with non-small cell lung cancer who had stable disease on radiotherapy plus ipilimumab. This material consisted of peripheral blood, taken from a patient treated with radiotherapy plus ipilimumab. V is TRBV5-4 and J is TRBJ1-1; D unclear. DNA of the CDR3: TGTGCCAGCAGCTTGGGCGGTAAGAATAGCGCTGAAGCTTTCTTT. The encoded protein is CASSLGGKNSAEAFF.